This T cell receptor beta chain was sequenced in a study of OX40 agonist ivuxolimab in advanced cancers. Study background: Earlier anti-PD-1, anti-PD-L1 or anti-CTLA-4 therapy was permitted; about 44% had received some. Overall study results and limits: At doses 0.1 to 3.0 mg/kg, CD4+ and CD8+ clones expanded.

The data were produced by immunoSEQ multiplex PCR, yet TCRdb's version contains in-frame clones alone and is incomplete. Of about 62,000 clones listed, 79% are singletons. Points on this clone: Its antigen is not identified.

V was pared by 6 bases and J by 3 bases, with 5 bases between. The germline V gene has CDR1 SNHLY and CDR2 FYNNEI. The CDR3 extends over 11 amino acids. This sequence joins TRBV2 and TRBJ2-5; D unclear. The input for sequencing was CD4+ or CD8+ T cells sorted from blood, taken in a trial of the OX40 agonist ivuxolimab. The receptor's source is an adult with an advanced solid tumor such as melanoma, head and neck, liver or kidney cancer. The CDR3, as DNA: TGTGCCAGCAGATCCGAAGAGACCCAGTACTTC. Translating it yields CASRSEETQYF.